The clone carrying this TCR beta chain was counted many times. The antigen is not known. Preparing the TCRbeta library involved the use of unique molecular identifiers. TCRdb re-derived calls from the PCR reads in MiXCR, one entry per CDR3 protein. This sample has 550,000 to 600,000 distinct CDR3 sequences, with approximately 22% found just once. V was shortened by 1 base and J by 6 bases, with 10 bases between the two germline ends. The CDR3 is 13 amino acids. Germline V gives CDR1 SGHRS, CDR2 YFSETQ. This record comes from a study of T-cell reconstitution after alpha-beta-depleted transplantation in children. Study findings and constraints: There were some patients whose high TCRbeta diversity at day 60 came from surviving recipient T cells and thymic progenitors. Expanded clones from the graft, numbering several hundred, reportedly supplied alpha-beta T cells about two months after transplant. T-cell numbers and diversity one year post-transplant derived largely from freshly generated T cells.

The chain couples TRBV5-1 to TRBJ1-1, with D possibly matching TRBD1 (5 bases). The sequence was obtained from a boy less than two years old who had a stem cell transplant for acute myeloid leukemia, so the T cells may come from the graft donor. The sequenced sample was PBMCs, mostly from graft donor cells, obtained 360 days after TCRalphabeta/CD19-depleted stem cell transplant. CDR3 sequence reads: CASSLPGSPEAFF. CDR3 bases: TGCGCCAGCAGCTTGCCAGGGAGCCCTGAAGCTTTCTTT.